This record looks at one T cell receptor beta chain sequence and its context. Its target is not known. This entry belongs to a study of T cell responses to AZD1222 COVID-19 vaccine. On the study more broadly: Both about-4-week and about-12-week second-dose recipients were combined.

The table came from immunoSEQ multiplex PCR; TCRdb's copy has only in-frame clones and leaves some out. The data show 100,000 to 150,000 clones, around 87% seen once. Findings and limits, study-wide: With dominance at 160-218 and 743-854, vaccine-associated CD4 TCRs spanned spike. Spike-specific TCR breadth and depth were elevated following two AZD1222 doses. In a largely white British group with more females than males, clonal diversity was possibly underestimated.

Source: peripheral blood, taken on day 0 of AZD1222 vaccination. This clonotype was obtained from an adult in good health.

The DNA of the CDR3 is TGTGCCAGCAGCGTAGGTACTGGCCCCTACGAGCAGTACTTC. It translates to CASSVGTGPYEQYF. This chain connects TRBV9 to TRBJ2-7; D is uncertain. The V gene lost 0 bases and the J gene lost 2 bases, with 9 bases spanning the gap. Germline CDR1 SGDLS, CDR2 YYNGEE. The CDR3 has 14 residues.